These T cell receptor beta chains were read from a single sample in a study of glioma-infiltrating T cells. Using its own MiXCR run on the multiplex PCR reads, TCRdb lists one record per CDR3 protein. The table records 400,000 or so distinct CDR3 sequences, 41% of them present only once. The sequencing sample was made of glioma tissue, nonneoplastic brain tissue, or PBMCs (not recorded which). The receptors come from a human donor with low-grade glioma or glioblastoma, undergoing nonglioma brain surgery, or in good health (not recorded which). CDR3s include the opening cysteine and the closing phenylalanine or tryptophan. Fields, in order: V gene, clone size, D gene, J gene, CDR3 DNA, CDR3 protein. D genes are given only for firm matches. The listing skips clone size in some rows; elsewhere it reads once, few, many or a size class.

V gene: TRBV6-5; clone size: .; D gene: .; J gene: TRBJ2-3; CDR3 DNA: TGTGCCAGCAACCCTCGGTACGGGAGAGATACGCAGTATTTT; CDR3 protein: CASNPRYGRDTQYF
V gene: TRBV4-3; clone size: .; D gene: .; J gene: TRBJ1-1; CDR3 DNA: TGCGCCAGCAGCCAAGAGGCACAGACTGAAGCTTTCTTT; CDR3 protein: CASSQEAQTEAFF
V gene: TRBV6-1; clone size: .; D gene: .; J gene: TRBJ1-4; CDR3 DNA: TGTGCCAGCCGACCCGACAGAATTGAAAAACTGTTTTTT; CDR3 protein: CASRPDRIEKLFF
V gene: TRBV4-2; clone size: .; D gene: .; J gene: TRBJ1-2; CDR3 DNA: TGTGCCAGCAGACAAGTTCGTGGCGGCTACACCTTC; CDR3 protein: CASRQVRGGYTF
V gene: TRBV6-2/TRBV6-3; clone size: .; D gene: .; J gene: TRBJ1-2; CDR3 DNA: TGTGCCAGAAAAGACAGGTTGAATGGATACACCTTC; CDR3 protein: CARKDRLNGYTF
V gene: TRBV27; clone size: many; D gene: TRBD2; J gene: TRBJ2-7; CDR3 DNA: TGTGCCAGCAGTTTAGGGACTAGCGGGAGAGGAGAGCAGTACTTC; CDR3 protein: CASSLGTSGRGEQYF
V gene: TRBV27; clone size: few; D gene: TRBD1; J gene: TRBJ2-7; CDR3 DNA: TGTGCCAGCAGTTTATTAATGGGACAGGGGGCCCACGAGCAGTACTTC; CDR3 protein: CASSLLMGQGAHEQYF
V gene: TRBV2; clone size: .; D gene: TRBD1; J gene: TRBJ1-2; CDR3 DNA: TGTGCCAGCAGTGAAGGGAACAGGGGCCCCTCCTATGGCTACACCTTC; CDR3 protein: CASSEGNRGPSYGYTF
V gene: TRBV7-6; clone size: .; D gene: .; J gene: TRBJ2-1; CDR3 DNA: TGTGCCAGCAGCTTAGCGGGCCCAGGGGCGGACAATGAGCAGTTCTTC; CDR3 protein: CASSLAGPGADNEQFF
V gene: TRBV2; clone size: .; D gene: .; J gene: TRBJ2-7; CDR3 DNA: TGTGCCAGCAGTGTAGGGGACTCAGCGGGCGAGCAGTACTTC; CDR3 protein: CASSVGDSAGEQYF
V gene: TRBV28; clone size: few; D gene: TRBD2; J gene: TRBJ2-5; CDR3 DNA: TGTGCCAGCAGTTTGAGTGAACTAGCGGCCCTGGAGACCCAGTACTTC; CDR3 protein: CASSLSELAALETQYF
V gene: TRBV12-3/TRBV12-4; clone size: .; D gene: .; J gene: TRBJ1-5; CDR3 DNA: TGTGCCAGCAGTTCTCTGGGGCCAAATCAGCCCCAGCATTTT; CDR3 protein: CASSSLGPNQPQHF
V gene: TRBV7-2; clone size: .; D gene: TRBD1; J gene: TRBJ1-6; CDR3 DNA: TGTGCCAGCAGCGGTCCCGGGACAGGGGGCGCAAGAAATAATTCACCCCTCCACTTT; CDR3 protein: CASSGPGTGGARNNSPLHF
V gene: TRBV5-1; clone size: .; D gene: .; J gene: TRBJ2-3; CDR3 DNA: TGCGCCAGCAGCTTGGTGGCTAGCGGAGGGGGGGATACGCAGTATTTT; CDR3 protein: CASSLVASGGGDTQYF
V gene: TRBV6-1; clone size: .; D gene: TRBD2; J gene: TRBJ2-7; CDR3 DNA: TGTGCCAGCAAAGGACTAGCGGGGGGCGACTCCTACGAGCAGTACTTC; CDR3 protein: CASKGLAGGDSYEQYF
V gene: TRBV5-6; clone size: .; D gene: .; J gene: TRBJ1-1; CDR3 DNA: TGTGCCAGCAGCTCCATCGGACGGGGAGGAGCTGAAGCTTTCTTT; CDR3 protein: CASSSIGRGGAEAFF
V gene: TRBV27; clone size: many; D gene: TRBD1; J gene: TRBJ2-3; CDR3 DNA: TGTGCCAGCTCTGACAGGGAAGAAGCTAGCACAGATACGCAGTATTTT; CDR3 protein: CASSDREEASTDTQYF
V gene: TRBV28; clone size: .; D gene: .; J gene: TRBJ1-5; CDR3 DNA: TGTGCCAGTAAAGGGAGGGGCAATCAGCCCCAGCATTTT; CDR3 protein: CASKGRGNQPQHF
V gene: TRBV6-2/TRBV6-3; clone size: many; D gene: TRBD2; J gene: TRBJ2-3; CDR3 DNA: TGTGCCAGCAGTTACCGCGGCGGGCTAGCGGCAACAGATACGCAGTATTTT; CDR3 protein: CASSYRGGLAATDTQYF
V gene: TRBV12-3/TRBV12-4; clone size: .; D gene: .; J gene: TRBJ1-5; CDR3 DNA: TGTGCCAGCAGTTTCGGACCCGGGGAGCCCCAGCATTTT; CDR3 protein: CASSFGPGEPQHF
V gene: TRBV28; clone size: many; D gene: .; J gene: TRBJ1-1; CDR3 DNA: TGTGCCAGCAGTTTATGGAGCCGGAACACTGAAGCTTTCTTT; CDR3 protein: CASSLWSRNTEAFF
V gene: TRBV20-1; clone size: many; D gene: TRBD1; J gene: TRBJ2-1; CDR3 DNA: TGCAGTGCCGCTAGGTCCTTCGGGGACAGGGGGCGGAATGAGCAGTTCTTC; CDR3 protein: CSAARSFGDRGRNEQFF
V gene: TRBV5-4; clone size: few; D gene: TRBD1; J gene: TRBJ2-5; CDR3 DNA: TGTGCCAGCAGCCCGGACAGGCAAGAGACCCAGTACTTC; CDR3 protein: CASSPDRQETQYF
V gene: TRBV11-2; clone size: .; D gene: .; J gene: TRBJ1-2; CDR3 DNA: TGTGCCAGCAGCCCCAGGGGAGGCAGTGGCTACACCTTC; CDR3 protein: CASSPRGGSGYTF
V gene: TRBV24-1; clone size: .; D gene: TRBD1; J gene: TRBJ2-1; CDR3 DNA: TGTGCCACCAGTGATCGTGGACAGGGCAGAGAGAATGAGCAGTTCTTC; CDR3 protein: CATSDRGQGRENEQFF
V gene: TRBV20-1; clone size: .; D gene: .; J gene: TRBJ1-6; CDR3 DNA: TGCAGTGCTAGAGATGCGGCTTCAGCCCCTAATTCACCCCTCCACTTT; CDR3 protein: CSARDAASAPNSPLHF
V gene: TRBV2; clone size: .; D gene: TRBD1; J gene: TRBJ2-7; CDR3 DNA: TGTGCCAGCAGTGGGACAGGGGGCTTTGGGGAGCAGTACTTC; CDR3 protein: CASSGTGGFGEQYF
V gene: TRBV20-1; clone size: .; D gene: .; J gene: TRBJ2-5; CDR3 DNA: TGCAGTGCTGCACAGGGGAGGGCCCCTAGTGTGACCCAGTACTTC; CDR3 protein: CSAAQGRAPSVTQYF
V gene: TRBV5-6; clone size: few; D gene: .; J gene: TRBJ2-1; CDR3 DNA: TGTGCCAGCGAGCGGCAGGGGCGCTACAATGAGCAGTTCTTC; CDR3 protein: CASERQGRYNEQFF
V gene: TRBV15; clone size: .; D gene: .; J gene: TRBJ2-7; CDR3 DNA: TGTGCCACCATCGAAGCTAACAACATAATAGGCTACGAGCAGTACTTC; CDR3 protein: CATIEANNIIGYEQYF
V gene: TRBV20-1; clone size: few; D gene: .; J gene: TRBJ1-1; CDR3 DNA: TGCAGTGCTACGCGACGGCCGATGAACACTGAAGCTTTCTTT; CDR3 protein: CSATRRPMNTEAFF
V gene: TRBV20-1; clone size: many; D gene: TRBD1; J gene: TRBJ1-1; CDR3 DNA: TGCAGTGCTATTCGGGACAGCGGTTGGGAAGCTTTCTTT; CDR3 protein: CSAIRDSGWEAFF
V gene: TRBV7-3; clone size: .; D gene: .; J gene: TRBJ1-2; CDR3 DNA: TGTGCCAGCAGTTCCGGGACGGCCGGTGGCTACACCTTC; CDR3 protein: CASSSGTAGGYTF
V gene: TRBV18; clone size: .; D gene: .; J gene: TRBJ1-1; CDR3 DNA: TGTGCCAGCTCACCGATAATGACCTCGCCTGAAGCTTTCTTT; CDR3 protein: CASSPIMTSPEAFF
V gene: TRBV2; clone size: .; D gene: TRBD2; J gene: TRBJ2-2; CDR3 DNA: TGTGCCAGCAACAAACTAGCGGGAGGGCCCGGGGAGCTGTTTTTT; CDR3 protein: CASNKLAGGPGELFF
V gene: TRBV7-2; clone size: .; D gene: .; J gene: TRBJ1-3; CDR3 DNA: TGTGCCAGCAGCTTAGATCCGGGTAGCTCTGGAAACACCATATATTTT; CDR3 protein: CASSLDPGSSGNTIYF
V gene: TRBV27; clone size: .; D gene: TRBD1; J gene: TRBJ2-2; CDR3 DNA: TGTGCCAGCAGTTTAGGGGGACAGGGGAACACCGGGGAGCTGTTTTTT; CDR3 protein: CASSLGGQGNTGELFF
V gene: TRBV12-3/TRBV12-4; clone size: many; D gene: .; J gene: TRBJ1-1; CDR3 DNA: TGTGCCAGCAGTTTAAACCCGGACACTGAAGCTTTCTTT; CDR3 protein: CASSLNPDTEAFF
V gene: TRBV27; clone size: few; D gene: TRBD1; J gene: TRBJ1-1; CDR3 DNA: TGTGCCAGCAGTTTCTCGGGACAGGGAGTCGCTGAAGCTTTCTTT; CDR3 protein: CASSFSGQGVAEAFF
V gene: TRBV27; clone size: .; D gene: .; J gene: TRBJ2-7; CDR3 DNA: TGTGCCAGCAGTCTCACCGGGACGGACTTCTACGAGCAGTACTTC; CDR3 protein: CASSLTGTDFYEQYF
V gene: TRBV7-2; clone size: .; D gene: .; J gene: TRBJ1-2; CDR3 DNA: TGTGCCAGCAGCAACCGAGAGGGGGGCTACACCTTC; CDR3 protein: CASSNREGGYTF
V gene: TRBV20-1; clone size: few; D gene: .; J gene: TRBJ2-7; CDR3 DNA: TGCAGTGCTAGAGCGGGGTGGGTTTCCACCTACGAGCAGTACTTC; CDR3 protein: CSARAGWVSTYEQYF
V gene: TRBV20-1; clone size: .; D gene: TRBD2; J gene: TRBJ2-7; CDR3 DNA: TGCAGTGCGAGATCCAGCGGGAGTAGCGAGCAGTACTTC; CDR3 protein: CSARSSGSSEQYF
V gene: TRBV15; clone size: many; D gene: .; J gene: TRBJ1-3; CDR3 DNA: TGTGCCACCAGCAGAGGCCGGGGATTGGGAAACACCATATATTTT; CDR3 protein: CATSRGRGLGNTIYF